A selection of T cell receptor beta chains follows, all from one sample in a study of shared clonotypes between healthy human individuals. Repertoires were generated with immunoSEQ multiplex PCR, while TCRdb's copy carries only in-frame clones and drops some. The sample holds about 2.4 million clones, over 85% seen once. Sequencing was carried out using naive CD4+ T cells from PBMCs. Receptors originate from a man aged 18 to 35 in good health. Some clones in this sample may be carry-over from other donors' samples. Each CDR3 is given without its conserved first and last residue. The D gene is left open where the match is weak.

J,D,V,CDR3
TRBJ1-1,NA,TRBV2,ASRRQSNTEAF
TRBJ1-2,NA,TRBV27,ASSLGGPGGGYGYT
TRBJ1-1,NA,TRBV29-1,SVGPGRGELGFTNTEAF
TRBJ2-7,TRBD2,TRBV28,ASSVGLAGGSSYEQY
TRBJ1-3,NA,TRBV28,ASSLGGNTIY
TRBJ2-1,TRBD2,TRBV18,ASSPQGASGGEQF
TRBJ2-6,NA,TRBV6-5,ASSQRGSGANVLT
TRBJ1-3,NA,TRBV6-5,ASSTRRAGNTIY
TRBJ1-2,TRBD1,TRBV7-2,ASSSHPGQGSPFNYGYT
TRBJ2-2,NA,TRBV28,ASSETGRNSGELF
TRBJ2-2,NA,TRBV5-1,ASSLNQGHTGELF
TRBJ1-3,NA,TRBV7-8,ASSAKRQRPSGNTIY
TRBJ2-7,NA,TRBV5-5,ASSPTRGGLVSYEQY
TRBJ2-7,NA,TRBV6-1,ASSEGVSLGNEQY
TRBJ2-3,TRBD1,TRBV2,ASGGQGTDTQY
TRBJ2-3,NA,TRBV7-2,ASSSGHRTDTQY
TRBJ1-5,NA,TRBV19,ASSIVPGRGNQPQH
TRBJ2-1,TRBD1,TRBV6-5,ASSYAGQGYNEQF
TRBJ2-5,NA,TRBV9,ASSVSGFGETQY
TRBJ1-4,TRBD1,TRBV7-9,ASSLVGGVDEKLF
TRBJ2-3,NA,TRBV9,ASSVDGRLGTDTQY
TRBJ2-7,NA,TRBV6-6,ASSPRGAEQY
TRBJ1-1,TRBD1,TRBV4-1,ASSPADREIGAF
TRBJ1-1,NA,TRBV7-3,ASSLISIAF
TRBJ2-5,NA,TRBV5-1,ASSHRLNGETQY
TRBJ1-2,NA,TRBV6-5,ASSNPGLPGNGYT